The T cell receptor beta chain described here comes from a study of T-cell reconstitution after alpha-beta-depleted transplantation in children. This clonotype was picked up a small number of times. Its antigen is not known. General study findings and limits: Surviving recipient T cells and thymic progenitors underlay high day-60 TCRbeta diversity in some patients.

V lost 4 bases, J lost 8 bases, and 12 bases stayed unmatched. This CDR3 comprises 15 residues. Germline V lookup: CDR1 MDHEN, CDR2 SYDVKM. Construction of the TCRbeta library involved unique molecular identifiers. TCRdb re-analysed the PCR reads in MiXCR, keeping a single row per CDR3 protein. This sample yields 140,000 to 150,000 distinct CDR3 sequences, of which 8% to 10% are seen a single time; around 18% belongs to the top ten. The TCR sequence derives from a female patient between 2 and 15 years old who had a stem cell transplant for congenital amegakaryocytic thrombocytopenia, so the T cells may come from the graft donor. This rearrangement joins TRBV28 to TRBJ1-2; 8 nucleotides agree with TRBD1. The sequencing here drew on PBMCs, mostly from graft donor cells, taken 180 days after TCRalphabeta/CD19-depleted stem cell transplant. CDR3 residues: CASSSTPWTGRGYTF. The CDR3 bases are TGTGCCAGCAGTTCAACCCCTTGGACAGGGCGCGGCTACACCTTC.